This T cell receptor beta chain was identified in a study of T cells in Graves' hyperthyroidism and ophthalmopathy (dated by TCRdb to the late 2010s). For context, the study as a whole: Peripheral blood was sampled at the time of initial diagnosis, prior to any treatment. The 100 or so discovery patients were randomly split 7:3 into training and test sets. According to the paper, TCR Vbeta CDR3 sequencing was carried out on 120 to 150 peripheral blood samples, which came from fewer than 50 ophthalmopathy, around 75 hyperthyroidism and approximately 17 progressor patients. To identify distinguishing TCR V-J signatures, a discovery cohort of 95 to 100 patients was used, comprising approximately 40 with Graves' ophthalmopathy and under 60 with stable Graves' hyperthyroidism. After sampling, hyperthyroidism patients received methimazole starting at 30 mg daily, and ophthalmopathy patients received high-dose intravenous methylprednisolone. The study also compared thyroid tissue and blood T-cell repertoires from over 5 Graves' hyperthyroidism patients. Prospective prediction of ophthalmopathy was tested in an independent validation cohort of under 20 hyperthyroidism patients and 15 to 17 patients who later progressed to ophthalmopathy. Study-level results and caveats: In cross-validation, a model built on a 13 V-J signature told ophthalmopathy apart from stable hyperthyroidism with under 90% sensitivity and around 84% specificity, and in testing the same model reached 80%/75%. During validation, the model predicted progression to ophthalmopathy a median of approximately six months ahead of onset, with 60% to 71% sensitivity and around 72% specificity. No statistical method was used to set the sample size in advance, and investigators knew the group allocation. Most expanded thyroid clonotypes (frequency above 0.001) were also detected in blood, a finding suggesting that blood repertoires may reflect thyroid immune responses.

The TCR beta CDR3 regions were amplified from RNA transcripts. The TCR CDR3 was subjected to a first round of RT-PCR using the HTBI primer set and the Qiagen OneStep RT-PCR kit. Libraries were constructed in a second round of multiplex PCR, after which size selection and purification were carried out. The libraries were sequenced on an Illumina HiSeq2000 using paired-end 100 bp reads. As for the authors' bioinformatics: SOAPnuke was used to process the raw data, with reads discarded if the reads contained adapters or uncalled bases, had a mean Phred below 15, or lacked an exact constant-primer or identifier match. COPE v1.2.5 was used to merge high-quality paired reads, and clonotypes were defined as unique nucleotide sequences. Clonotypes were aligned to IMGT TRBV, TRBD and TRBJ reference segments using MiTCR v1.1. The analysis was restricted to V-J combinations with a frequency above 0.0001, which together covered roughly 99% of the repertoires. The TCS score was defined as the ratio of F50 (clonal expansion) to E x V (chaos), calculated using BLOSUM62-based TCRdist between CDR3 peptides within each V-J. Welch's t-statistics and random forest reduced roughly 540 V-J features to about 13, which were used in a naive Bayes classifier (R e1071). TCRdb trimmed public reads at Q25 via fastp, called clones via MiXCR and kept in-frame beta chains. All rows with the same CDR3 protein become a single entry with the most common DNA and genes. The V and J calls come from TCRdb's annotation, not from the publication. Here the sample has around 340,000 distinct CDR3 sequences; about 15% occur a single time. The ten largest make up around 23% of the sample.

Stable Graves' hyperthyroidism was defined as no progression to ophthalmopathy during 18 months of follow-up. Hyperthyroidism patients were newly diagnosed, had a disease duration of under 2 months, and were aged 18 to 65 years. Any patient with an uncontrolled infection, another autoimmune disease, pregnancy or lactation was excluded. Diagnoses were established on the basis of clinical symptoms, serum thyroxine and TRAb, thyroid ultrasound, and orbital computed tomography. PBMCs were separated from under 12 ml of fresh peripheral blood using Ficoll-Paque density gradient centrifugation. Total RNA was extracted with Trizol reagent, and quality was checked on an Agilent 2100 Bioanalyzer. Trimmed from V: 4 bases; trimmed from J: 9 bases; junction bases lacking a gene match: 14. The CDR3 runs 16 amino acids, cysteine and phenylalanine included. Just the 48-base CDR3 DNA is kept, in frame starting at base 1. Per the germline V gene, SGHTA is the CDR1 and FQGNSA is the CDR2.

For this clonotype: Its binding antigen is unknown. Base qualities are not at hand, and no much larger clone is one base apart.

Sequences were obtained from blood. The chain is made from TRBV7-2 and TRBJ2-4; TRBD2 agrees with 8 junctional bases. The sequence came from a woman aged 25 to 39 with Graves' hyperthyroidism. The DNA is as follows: TGTGCCAGCAGCTCCCAAATCTCCAGCGGGAGCGGCATTCAGTACTTC. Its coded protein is CASSSQISSGSGIQYF.